The 17 T cell receptor beta chains below come from one sample, sequenced in a study of response to subunit inactivated influenza vaccine (dated 2018 in TCRdb). The method was RT-PCR. TCRdb lists the instrument as Illumina HiSeq 2500. In TCRdb, the public reads were trimmed at Q25 with fastp and aligned with MiXCR, with productive beta chains retained. Merged by CDR3 protein, the rows form single entries marked with the most common genes and DNA. This sample is represented by 290,000 or so distinct CDR3 sequences; approximately 23% of them were singletons. About a tenth of the sample belongs to the ten largest clones. The sample in question was PBMCs from blood, obtained 21 months after vaccination. Every receptor here comes from a man between 50 and 69 years old who received an inactivated influenza vaccine. Donor details come from another sample of the same person, matched by shared clones.

In this sample, this clonotype turned up many times. The chain is built from TRBV7-9 and TRBJ2-5; D perhaps matches TRBD2 (5 bases). CDR1 SEHNR and CDR2 FQNEAQ come from the germline V gene (reference sequence). The V end was cut by 4 bases, the J end by 5 bases, with 8 bases between. The CDR3 sequence is 12 residues long. CDR3 loop: CASSSGLETQYF. CDR3 DNA: TGTGCCAGCAGCTCCGGACTCGAGACCCAGTACTTC.

The V call is TRBV6-1, the J call TRBJ2-4; D possibly corresponds to TRBD2 (5 bases). The CDR3 contains 13 residues. V lost 4 bases and J lost 5, with 9 bases in between. Germline-derived CDR1 and CDR2 are MNHNS and SASEGT. CDR3 sequence (DNA): TGTGCCAGCAGTGCGGGATTGGAAAACATTCAGTACTTC. Protein sequence: CASSAGLENIQYF.

This clonotype has a single count. V is TRBV4-3 and J is TRBJ1-4, with 7 nucleotides matching TRBD1. The CDR3 covers 14 residues. J was trimmed by 9 bases and V by 4 bases; bases with no gene match: 8. The germline V gene has CDR1 LGHNA and CDR2 YSLEER. CDR3 region: CASSPGTEDKKLFF. The CDR3 DNA reads as TGCGCCAGCAGCCCCGGGACAGAAGATAAAAAACTGTTTTTT.

The V gene is TRBV5-1, the J gene TRBJ1-1; 9 bases align to TRBD1. V shed 5 bases and J 4 bases; nucleotides not matched to a gene: 6. Germline V lookup: CDR1 SGHRS, CDR2 YFSETQ. CDR3 size: 14 residues. The CDR3 protein is CASRRYRGPTEAFF. The DNA of the CDR3 is TGCGCCAGCAGACGATACAGGGGGCCCACTGAAGCTTTCTTT.

Written as DNA, the CDR3 is TGCGCCAGCAGCTCGGGGGGTTCGAACACCGGGGAGCTGTTTTTT. Its protein is CASSSGGSNTGELFF. The chain couples TRBV5-1 to TRBJ2-2, with 7 bases lining up with TRBD2. Germline CDR1 and CDR2: SGHRS and YFSETQ. The CDR3 has 15 amino acids. After removal of 3 bases from V and 0 bases from J, the junction contained 2 bases not matched to a gene.

This clonotype was detected a few times. V gene TRBV20-1 combines with J gene TRBJ1-1, with D uncertain. The germline CDR1 and CDR2 sequences are DFQATT and SNEGSKA (reference sequence). V lost 2 bases to trimming and J lost 0 bases, with 13 bases between them. The CDR3 loop spans 15 amino acids. The CDR3 loop reads CSARPTSILNTEAFF. Written as DNA, the CDR3 is TGCAGTGCTAGACCTACTTCAATTCTGAACACTGAAGCTTTCTTT.

This clonotype turned up a few times. V and J are TRBV5-1 and TRBJ2-7, with D maybe TRBD1 (6 bases). The germline V gene has CDR1 SGHRS and CDR2 YFSETQ. V dropped 4 bases and J dropped 1 base, with 18 bases sitting between them. There are 16 residues in the CDR3. Here the CDR3 reads CASSPIRRTDSYEQYF. DNA for the CDR3: TGCGCCAGCAGCCCGATTCGCCGGACAGATTCCTACGAGCAGTACTTC.

This CDR3 is CASSPLTGSGTGELFF. The CDR3 bases are TGTGCCAGCTCACCACTAACCGGCAGCGGGACCGGGGAGCTGTTTTTT. This chain joins TRBV18 and TRBJ2-2, with TRBD2 as a possible D gene (6 bases). V gave up 1 base and J gave up 5 bases, with 14 bases separating them. The CDR3 is 16 residues long. CDR1 and CDR2 (germline): KGHSH, LQKENI. Complete variable domain (other parts from reference TRBV18 and TRBJ2-2): NAGVMQNPRHLVRRRGQEARLRCSPMKGHSHVYWYRQLPEEGLKFMVYLQKENIIDESGMPKERFSAEFPKEGPSILRIQQVVRGDSAAYFCASSPLTGSGTGELFFGEGSRLTVL.

The V gene is TRBV25-1, the J gene TRBJ2-7, with no clear D. Germline V lookup: CDR1 MGHDK, CDR2 SYGVNS. This CDR3 is 17 amino acids long. V was pared by 6 bases and J by 5 bases, with 26 bases between. CDR3 sequence: CASSGRSPRVPWDEQYF. DNA for the CDR3: TGTGCCAGCAGCGGGCGGTCCCCTCGGGTTCCGTGGGACGAGCAGTACTTC.

This clonotype was picked up a small number of times. The chain uses TRBV5-1 and TRBJ2-1; TRBD1 is a possible D gene (6 bases). Per the germline V gene, CDR1 is SGHRS and CDR2 is YFSETQ. The CDR3 has 13 residues. Between the trimmed V and J ends, which lost 2 bases and 8 bases, there was a span of 11 bases. The CDR3 bases are TGCGCCAGCAGCTTACAGGGTTACGATGAGCAGTTCTTC. Amino acid sequence: CASSLQGYDEQFF.

This clonotype appeared many times. The chain recombines TRBV6-1 with TRBJ1-1, with D possibly matching TRBD1 (5 bases). The length of the CDR3 is 17 residues. CDR1 is MNHNS and CDR2 is SASEGT in the germline V gene. Trimming removed 7 bases from V and 0 bases from J, with 21 bases in between. The CDR3 loop is CASMPDARGSMNTEAFF. The CDR3 DNA is TGTGCCAGCATGCCCGACGCGAGGGGCAGCATGAACACTGAAGCTTTCTTT.

This clonotype appeared a few times. V gene TRBV7-9 combines with J gene TRBJ2-7; no definite D call. This CDR3 has 12 residues. The V gene's germline CDR1 is SEHNR and CDR2 FQNEAQ (reference sequence). Between the trimmed V and J ends, which lost 2 bases and 6 bases, there was a span of 8 bases. DNA for the CDR3: TGTGCCAGCAGCTTATATCCCAGCGAGCAGTACTTC. The encoded protein is CASSLYPSEQYF.

This clonotype came up many times. V usage is TRBV6-4 and J usage is TRBJ1-1, with D hard to call. The germline CDR1 and CDR2 sequences are MRHNA and SNTAGT. The CDR3 extends over 13 amino acids. Trimming took off 0 bases at V and 1 base at J, with 3 bases between the two ends. The chain's CDR3 is CASSDSRNTEAFF. CDR3 nucleotides: TGTGCCAGCAGTGACTCAAGGAACACTGAAGCTTTCTTT.

This rearrangement joins TRBV11-2 to TRBJ1-1; D is undetermined. From germline, CDR1 is SGHAT and CDR2 FQNNGV. Trimming took off 7 bases at V and 1 base at J, with 16 bases between the two ends. The CDR3 contains 15 residues. CDR3 nucleotide sequence: TGTGCCAGCACGCTATTCCGCCCAGAGAACACTGAAGCTTTCTTT. Encoded protein: CASTLFRPENTEAFF.

This chain connects TRBV5-1 to TRBJ2-7, with TRBD1 identical over 7 bases. J was trimmed by 6 bases and V by 2 bases; bases with no gene match: 5. The CDR3 totals 13 residues. CDR1 is SGHRS and CDR2 is YFSETQ in the germline V gene. Here the CDR3 DNA reads TGCGCCAGCAGCTTAAGGGACAGATCCGAGCAGTACTTC. This encodes CASSLRDRSEQYF. Based on the CDR3 plus reference TRBV5-1 and TRBJ2-7, the full variable domain is KAGVTQTPRYLIKTRGQQVTLSCSPISGHRSVSWYQQTPGQGLQFLFEYFSETQRNKGNFPGRFSGRQFSNSRSEMNVSTLELGDSALYLCASSLRDRSEQYFGPGTRLTVT.

The chain is built from TRBV7-9 and TRBJ1-1; no clear D. This CDR3 spans 11 amino acids. From germline, CDR1 is SEHNR and CDR2 FQNEAQ (reference sequence). Trimming removed 8 bases at V and 8 bases at J, with 12 bases between. This CDR3 reads CASRWAEEAFF. The CDR3 DNA reads TGTGCCAGCCGGTGGGCGGAGGAAGCTTTCTTT.

CDR3 in amino acids: CASSYSALHSRTGQETQYF. For the CDR3, the DNA is TGTGCCAGCAGTTACTCTGCCCTACACTCCCGGACAGGGCAAGAGACCCAGTACTTC. The V and J genes are TRBV6-5 and TRBJ2-5; 8 bases align to TRBD1. CDR1 MNHEY and CDR2 SVGAGI come from the germline V gene. Trimming at V came to 0 bases and at J to 2 bases, leaving 14 bases not matched to a gene. The CDR3 runs 19 residues.